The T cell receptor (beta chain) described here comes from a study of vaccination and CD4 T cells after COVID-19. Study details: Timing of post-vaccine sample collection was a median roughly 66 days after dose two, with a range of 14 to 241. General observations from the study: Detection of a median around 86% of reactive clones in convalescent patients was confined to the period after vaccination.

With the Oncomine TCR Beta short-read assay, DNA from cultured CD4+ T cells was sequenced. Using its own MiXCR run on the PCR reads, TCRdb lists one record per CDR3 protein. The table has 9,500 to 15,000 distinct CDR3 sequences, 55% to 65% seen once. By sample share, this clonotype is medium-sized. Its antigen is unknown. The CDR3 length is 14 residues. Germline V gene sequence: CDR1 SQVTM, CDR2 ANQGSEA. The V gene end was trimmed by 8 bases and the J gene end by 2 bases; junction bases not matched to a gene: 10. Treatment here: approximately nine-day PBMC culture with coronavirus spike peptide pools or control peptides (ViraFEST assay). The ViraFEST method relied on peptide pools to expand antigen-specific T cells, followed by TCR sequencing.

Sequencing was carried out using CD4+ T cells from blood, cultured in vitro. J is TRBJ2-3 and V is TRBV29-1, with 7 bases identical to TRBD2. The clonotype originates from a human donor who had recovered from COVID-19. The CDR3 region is CSSGVGTNTDTQYF. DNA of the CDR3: TGCAGCTCGGGGGTAGGGACTAACACAGATACGCAGTATTTT.